A selection of T cell receptor beta chains follows, all from one sample in a study of T cell changes during pregnancy in multiple sclerosis. This table comes from immunoSEQ multiplex PCR, and its TCRdb copy is limited to in-frame clones, with some not included. The table has about 110,000 clones, about 90% seen once. The specimen was peripheral blood, collected before pregnancy. Receptors originate from a female donor with multiple sclerosis, enrolled in a pregnancy study. The CDR3 runs from the conserved cysteine through the conserved F or W. The D gene is left open where the match is weak.

d_gene: .; j_gene: TRBJ2-3; v_gene: TRBV5-8; CDR3aa: CASSPDQASTDTQYF
d_gene: TRBD2; j_gene: TRBJ2-1; v_gene: TRBV29-1; CDR3aa: CSTRTSGMGTYNEQFF
d_gene: TRBD2; j_gene: TRBJ2-1; v_gene: TRBV12-5; CDR3aa: CASGPGLSVNEQFF
d_gene: .; j_gene: TRBJ2-1; v_gene: TRBV19; CDR3aa: CASSIVLGANEQFF
d_gene: TRBD1; j_gene: TRBJ1-1; v_gene: TRBV9; CDR3aa: CASSVGTGGMNTEAFF
d_gene: TRBD1; j_gene: TRBJ2-7; v_gene: TRBV7-9; CDR3aa: CASNPQGNGEQYF
d_gene: .; j_gene: TRBJ2-5; v_gene: TRBV11-3; CDR3aa: CASSTRPSRRETQYF
d_gene: TRBD2; j_gene: TRBJ2-3; v_gene: TRBV15; CDR3aa: CATSRETLAGGQYF
d_gene: TRBD1; j_gene: TRBJ2-3; v_gene: TRBV5-3; CDR3aa: CARSRDRVGTDTQYF
d_gene: TRBD2; j_gene: TRBJ2-1; v_gene: TRBV4-2; CDR3aa: CASSQPGLDLNEQFF
d_gene: .; j_gene: TRBJ2-7; v_gene: TRBV6-6; CDR3aa: CASRQGGTYEQYF